The 25 T cell receptor beta chains reported below all come from one sample, sequenced in a study of cytomegalovirus exposure and HLA in healthy donors. The PCR employed 60 Vbeta primers together with 13 Jbeta primers. TCRdb's table, derived via immunoSEQ multiplex PCR, lists solely in-frame clones and lacks some. The data contain roughly 120,000 clones, about 79% of them singletons. Sequenced input: PBMCs. These receptors all stem from a woman aged 18-29 years in good health and CMV-seropositive.

This clone was observed a few times. This chain uses TRBV6-5 with TRBJ2-7; 8 bases match TRBD1. The CDR3 has 15 amino acids. Germline CDR1 reads MNHEY; CDR2 reads SVGAGI. Losses at the gene ends were 0 bases for V and 5 bases for J; bases not matched to a gene: 6. The CDR3 loop is CASSYSGQGIDEQYF. In DNA, the CDR3 is TGTGCCAGCAGTTACTCTGGACAGGGAATTGACGAGCAGTACTTC.

This clone was recorded only once. This sequence joins TRBV7-6 and TRBJ1-6; D uncertain. Trimming removed 4 bases from V and 7 bases from J, with 17 bases in between. The CDR3 length is 16 residues. Germline CDR1 and CDR2: SGHVS and FNYEAQ. The chain's CDR3 is CASSSPGAGINSPLHF. DNA for the CDR3: TGTGCCAGCAGCTCCCCGGGAGCCGGGATCAATTCACCCCTCCACTTT.

The rearrangement links TRBV2 to TRBJ2-1, with D possibly matching TRBD2 (5 bases). CDR3 length: 15 amino acids. Germline CDR1 and CDR2: SNHLY and FYNNEI. V was shortened by 7 bases and J by 9 bases, with 22 bases between the two germline ends. Here the CDR3 DNA reads TGTGCCAGCACCCCGGGAACTAGTGGGTCTCGTGAGCAGTTCTTC. Amino acids: CASTPGTSGSREQFF.

This chain links TRBV6-5 with TRBJ1-4, with unresolved D. Germline lookup yields CDR1 MNHEY and CDR2 SVGAGI. CDR3 length: 15 residues. V was clipped by 5 bases and J by 8 bases, with 18 bases between them. The DNA for the CDR3 is TGTGCCAGCAGTCCTCGCGGGATAAGGGAAGAAAAACTGTTTTTT. It specifies CASSPRGIREEKLFF.

This chain connects TRBV10-3 to TRBJ2-2; 10 nucleotides match TRBD2. The CDR3 extends over 17 amino acids. The ends lost 0 bases at V and 4 bases at J; junction bases unmatched: 5. Looked up from germline, CDR1 is ENHRY and CDR2 is SYGVKD. Written as DNA, the CDR3 is TGTGCCATCAGTGAGTCCAGCGGGGGGGGTGTCACCGGGGAGCTGTTTTTT. It codes for CAISESSGGGVTGELFF.

V gene TRBV9 combines with J gene TRBJ1-3; D gene ambiguous. In germline, CDR1 is SGDLS, CDR2 YYNGEE. There are 15 residues in the CDR3. V lost 0 bases to trimming and J lost 0 bases, with 7 bases between them. In DNA, the CDR3 is TGTGCCAGCAGCGTAGCATCAGACTCTGGAAACACCATATATTTT. Residues: CASSVASDSGNTIYF.

The chain links TRBV7-2 to TRBJ2-1; TRBD2 matches at 8 bases. This CDR3 region has 16 residues. Germline V gives CDR1 SGHTA, CDR2 FQGNSA. J was trimmed by 3 bases and V by 1 base; bases with no gene match: 5. The CDR3 loop is CASSLERGTNYNEQFF. The CDR3 bases are TGTGCCAGCAGCTTAGAGCGGGGGACCAACTACAATGAGCAGTTCTTC.

This chain connects TRBV5-4 to TRBJ1-1, with TRBD1 identical over 8 bases. With 4 bases clipped from V and 0 bases from J, the junction kept 5 bases outside the gene matches. The length of the CDR3 is 15 residues. The germline gives CDR1 SGHNT, CDR2 YYREEE (reference sequence). CDR3 bases: TGTGCCAGCAGCGGCGGACAGGGCATGAACACTGAAGCTTTCTTT. Its translation is CASSGGQGMNTEAFF.

The chain links TRBV2 to TRBJ2-1, with 9 bases aligning to TRBD2. Unmatched junction bases numbered 8, after V lost 2 bases and J lost 0 bases. Looked up from germline, CDR1 is SNHLY and CDR2 is FYNNEI. This CDR3 comprises 18 residues. The CDR3 spells CASSESPPAGGSYNEQFF. Written as DNA, the CDR3 is TGTGCCAGCAGTGAAAGTCCCCCAGCGGGGGGCTCCTACAATGAGCAGTTCTTC.

This chain joins TRBV28 and TRBJ1-1; maybe TRBD1 (6 bases). The germline V gene encodes CDR1 MDHEN and CDR2 SYDVKM. This CDR3 has 13 amino acids. V lost 7 bases and J 3 bases, leaving 12 bases between the germline ends. The CDR3 DNA sequence: TGTGCCAGCACCGGGGACACCCACACTGAAGCTTTCTTT. This codes for CASTGDTHTEAFF.

The J gene is TRBJ1-2, the V gene TRBV10-3, with 8 bases lining up with TRBD1. There are 14 residues in the CDR3. Germline CDR1 and CDR2: ENHRY and SYGVKD. V lost 3 bases and J lost 7; bases outside the gene matches: 7. In DNA, the CDR3 is TGTGCCATCAGTGACGGGCAGGGGGCGCTTGGCTACACCTTC. Its translation: CAISDGQGALGYTF.

This clone was observed a few times. The V and J genes are TRBV27 and TRBJ2-7; 9 bases are shared with TRBD2. The J segment lost 0 bases and the V segment lost 4 bases, leaving 4 bases of the junction unmatched. The CDR3 has 15 residues. Germline loops: CDR1 MNHEY, CDR2 SMNVEV (reference sequence). This CDR3 is CASSSIAGASYEQYF. CDR3 DNA: TGTGCCAGCAGTTCTATAGCGGGGGCCTCCTACGAGCAGTACTTC.

The chain links TRBV19 to TRBJ1-5; D is undetermined. Germline values: CDR1 LNHDA, CDR2 SQIVND (reference sequence). This CDR3 region has 13 residues. Trimming cost V 7 bases and J 4 bases, with 11 bases left between them. In DNA form, the CDR3 reads TGTGCCAGTATTGGAGGAGGAAATCAGCCCCAGCATTTT. Its translation is CASIGGGNQPQHF.

The gene calls are TRBV7-3 and TRBJ2-1; TRBD1 aligns across 7 bases. J gave up 2 bases and V 5 bases, and 9 bases lay outside the gene matches. This CDR3 is built from 16 residues. Per the germline V gene, CDR1 is SGHTA and CDR2 is FQGTGA. The CDR3 sequence is CASSPRGGHTYNEQFF. Here the CDR3 DNA reads TGTGCCAGCAGCCCAAGAGGGGGCCACACCTACAATGAGCAGTTCTTC.

This chain joins TRBV6-5 and TRBJ1-3; 7 bases are shared with TRBD1. The CDR3 is 16 amino acids. Per the germline V gene, CDR1 is MNHEY and CDR2 is SVGAGI. Germline trimming cut 4 bases from V and 0 bases from J; bases unmatched to any gene: 6. This CDR3 reads CASSSGTEPSGNTIYF. In DNA, the CDR3 is TGTGCCAGCAGTTCCGGGACAGAACCCTCTGGAAACACCATATATTTT.

This chain uses TRBV18 with TRBJ2-7; 12 bases fit TRBD1. CDR1 and CDR2 from the germline V gene are KGHSH and LQKENI. This CDR3 has 15 residues. J was trimmed by 4 bases and V by 3 bases; bases with no gene match: 4. CDR3 protein: CASSPGQGAGYEQYF. The CDR3, as DNA: TGTGCCAGCTCACCGGGACAGGGGGCAGGGTACGAGCAGTACTTC.

The CDR3 bases are TGCGCCAGCAGTGCCACTGCGAACACCGGGGAGCTGTTTTTT. It is translated as CASSATANTGELFF. V usage is TRBV10-1 and J usage is TRBJ2-2; D gene unclear. V lost 4 bases, J lost 0 bases, and 6 bases lay in between. The CDR3 is 14 amino acids. Per germline, CDR1 WNHNN and CDR2 SYGVQD (reference sequence).

The chain has TRBV5-6 and TRBJ1-5; D might be TRBD1 (5 bases). CDR1 and CDR2 from the germline V gene are SGHDT and YYEEEE. Trimming pared 2 bases from V and 1 base from J, leaving 19 bases between. This CDR3 has 18 amino acids. This CDR3 reads CASSLTRGRVGSNQPQHF. The CDR3 DNA reads as TGTGCCAGCAGCTTAACAAGGGGCAGGGTCGGGAGCAATCAGCCCCAGCATTTT.

Worth noting for this clone: At one boundary the junction diverges from the germline segment, which might be a read error. The chain couples TRBV7-9 to TRBJ1-3; D not certain. Germline CDR1 and CDR2: SEHNR and FQNEAQ (reference sequence). This CDR3 has 17 residues. The CDR3 DNA follows: TGTTCCAGCAGCTCGGAGATGGCCAGAGTCACGGGAAACACCATATATTTT. Amino acid sequence: CSSSSEMARVTGNTIYF.

The genes are TRBV29-1 and TRBJ1-4, with 7 bases that match TRBD1. Germline lookup yields CDR1 SQVTM and CDR2 ANQGSEA. The CDR3 totals 13 residues. J gave up 10 bases and V 6 bases, and 11 bases lay outside the gene matches. The CDR3 bases are TGCAGCGTCGGGACAGCAGTTGACCGAAAACTGTTTTTT. This gives the protein CSVGTAVDRKLFF.

The chain carries TRBV7-3 and TRBJ1-4, with 7 bases that match TRBD1. CDR3 length equals 14 residues. Losses at the gene ends were 0 bases for V and 8 bases for J; bases not matched to a gene: 3. Germline assignment: CDR1 SGHTA and CDR2 FQGTGA. The CDR3 bases are TGTGCCAGCAGCTTAACGGGGGGACAGGAAAAACTGTTTTTT. Its translation is CASSLTGGQEKLFF. Full variable domain (remainder filled in from reference TRBV7-3 and TRBJ1-4): GAGVSQTPSNKVTEKGKYVELRCDPISGHTALYWYRQSLGQGPEFLIYFQGTGAADDSGLPNDRFFAVRPEGSVSTLKIQRTERGDSAVYLCASSLTGGQEKLFFGSGTQLSVL.

The rearrangement links TRBV19 to TRBJ2-3; 8 bases are shared with TRBD2. CDR1 and CDR2 from the germline V gene are LNHDA and SQIVND (reference sequence). The CDR3 has 16 amino acids. Trimming at V came to 3 bases and at J to 5 bases, leaving 10 bases not matched to a gene. CDR3 DNA sequence: TGTGCCAGTAGTATCGGAATCGGGGGGGCCATAGATACGCAGTATTTT. This translates into CASSIGIGGAIDTQYF.

Notes on this clone: The DNA is omitted, as the CDR3 cannot be located on it reliably, and the CDR3 follows TCRdb's listing. V and J are TRBV28 and TRBJ2-1; the table's D call TRBD1 went unverified against the DNA. The CDR3 is made up of 12 amino acids, end residues included. Germline assignment: CDR1 MDHEN and CDR2 SYDVKM. The CDR3 reads CASSLFGQGSFF.

The V call is TRBV2, the J call TRBJ2-5, with TRBD2 matching 9 bases. V lost 3 bases, J lost 3 bases, and 11 bases stayed unmatched. The CDR3 length is 17 residues. Per germline, CDR1 SNHLY and CDR2 FYNNEI. CDR3 sequence reads: CASSDPPWRGGEETQYF. For the CDR3, the DNA is TGTGCCAGCAGTGACCCTCCTTGGCGGGGGGGGGAAGAGACCCAGTACTTC.

This clone was seen a handful of times. The genes are TRBV5-1 and TRBJ2-3; tentative D call: TRBD1 (6 bases). V shed 2 bases and J shed 0 bases, with 10 bases lying between them. This CDR3 has 15 residues. Germline-derived CDR1 and CDR2 are SGHRS and YFSETQ. In DNA form, the CDR3 reads TGCGCCAGCAGCTTAACAGGGTCTAGCACAGATACGCAGTATTTT. Translation gives CASSLTGSSTDTQYF.